These 3 T cell receptor beta chains came from one sample sequenced in a study of patients and donors after allogeneic stem cell transplantation. TCRdb redid the calling of the RT-PCR reads with MiXCR, one entry per CDR3 protein. The repertoire holds 150,000 to 200,000 distinct CDR3 sequences, with approximately 41% as singletons. The sequenced sample was blood, either unsorted or a sorted T cell fraction (not recorded which). Every receptor here comes from a human donor who was either an allogeneic HSCT recipient or a stem cell or donor lymphocyte infusion donor (not recorded which). It is not recorded whose cells these are; they may come from a transplant donor.

Only one count was recorded for this clonotype. V is TRBV7-4 and J is TRBJ2-2; D might be TRBD2 (5 bases). CDR1 and CDR2 from the germline V gene are SGHVT and SQSDAQ. The CDR3 runs 15 residues. Between the trimmed V and J ends, which lost 4 bases and 0 bases, there was a span of 9 bases. The CDR3 DNA follows: TGTGCCAGCAGCTCGGAGGACTCGAACACCGGGGAGCTGTTTTTT. Translating it yields CASSSEDSNTGELFF.

The rearrangement uses TRBV7-3 and TRBJ2-3, with 10 nucleotides matching TRBD1. This CDR3 has 16 residues. V lost 5 bases and J lost 5; bases outside the gene matches: 10. The germline gives CDR1 SGHTA, CDR2 FQGTGA. CDR3 nucleotides: TGTGCCAGCAGCGCCCAGCAAGGACAGGGGGGAGATACGCAGTATTTT. Translating it yields CASSAQQGQGGDTQYF. The full variable domain, in which reference TRBV7-3 and TRBJ2-3 provide the parts outside the CDR3, is GAGVSQTPSNKVTEKGKYVELRCDPISGHTALYWYRQSLGQGPEFLIYFQGTGAADDSGLPNDRFFAVRPEGSVSTLKIQRTERGDSAVYLCASSAQQGQGGDTQYFGPGTRLTVL.

CDR3 nucleotides: TGTGCCAGCAGCCTGACCGGGACGGAGGCCCCCAATGAGCAGTTCTTC. Translated: CASSLTGTEAPNEQFF. The V gene is TRBV9, the J gene TRBJ2-1; D may match TRBD1 or TRBD2 (5 bases each). Trimming cost V 4 bases and J 6 bases, with 20 bases left between them. The V gene's germline CDR1 is SGDLS and CDR2 YYNGEE. The CDR3 has 16 residues.